Described below is a single T cell receptor (beta chain) sequence and its context. Germline V gene sequence: CDR1 MNHEY, CDR2 SVGAGI. V dropped 6 bases and J dropped 3 bases, with 12 bases sitting between them. The CDR3 consists of 13 residues. Researchers ran the PCR with 60 Vbeta and 13 Jbeta primers. TCRdb's copy holds only in-frame clones and misses some; the assay was immunoSEQ multiplex PCR. Here the sample spans more than 85,000 clones, approximately 71% being singletons. This sample was included in a study of cytomegalovirus exposure and HLA in healthy donors. Sequencing input: PBMCs. The chain joins TRBV6-5 to TRBJ2-7; D is perhaps TRBD2 (5 bases). This clonotype was obtained from a male donor in good health and CMV-seropositive. In DNA form, the CDR3 reads TGTGCCAGCAGCCCCCCCGGGATCTACGAGCAGTACTTC. Its protein product is CASSPPGIYEQYF.